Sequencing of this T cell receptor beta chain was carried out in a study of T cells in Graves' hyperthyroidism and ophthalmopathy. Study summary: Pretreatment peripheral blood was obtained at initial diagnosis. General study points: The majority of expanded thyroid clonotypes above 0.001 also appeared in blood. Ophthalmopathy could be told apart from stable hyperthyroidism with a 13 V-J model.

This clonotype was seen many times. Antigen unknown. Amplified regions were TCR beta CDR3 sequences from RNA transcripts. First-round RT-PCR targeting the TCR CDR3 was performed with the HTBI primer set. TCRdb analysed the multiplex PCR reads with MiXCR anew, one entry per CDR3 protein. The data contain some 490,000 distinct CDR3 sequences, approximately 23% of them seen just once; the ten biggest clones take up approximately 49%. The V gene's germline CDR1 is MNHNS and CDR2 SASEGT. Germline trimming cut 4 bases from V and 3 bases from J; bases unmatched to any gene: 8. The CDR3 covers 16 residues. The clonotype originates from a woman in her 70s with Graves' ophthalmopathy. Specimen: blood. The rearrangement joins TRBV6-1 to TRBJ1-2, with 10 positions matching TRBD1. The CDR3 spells CASSVLRTGGHYGYTF. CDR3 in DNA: TGTGCCAGCAGTGTTCTGCGGACAGGGGGGCACTATGGCTACACCTTC.